The 23 T cell receptor beta chains given below trace back to one sample, sequenced in a study of blood T cells in healthy people across ages. The authors ran a second PCR of 7 to 11 cycles using a sample-barcoded 5' primer and a J-beta primer mix. TCRdb reprocessed the 5' RACE reads with MiXCR, giving one entry per CDR3 protein. The sample includes around 800,000 distinct CDR3 sequences, 20% to 30% of them seen just once. These data were likewise used in another study, on T cells of mothers and their children.

Specimen: blood. The receptors derive from a boy between 5 and 17 years old in good health.

DNA of the CDR3: TGTGCCAGCAGCTTAGGTGCTCTGAGGACCCAGTACTTC. Protein sequence: CASSLGALRTQYF. The V and J genes are TRBV11-2 and TRBJ2-5, with no clear D. V lost 1 base and J lost 7, with 10 bases in between. CDR3 length equals 13 residues. Germline V lookup: CDR1 SGHAT, CDR2 FQNNGV. The whole variable domain, remainder taken from reference TRBV11-2 and TRBJ2-5, is EAGVAQSPRYKIIEKRQSVAFWCNPISGHATLYWYQQILGQGPKLLIQFQNNGVVDDSQLPKDRFSAERLKGVDSTLKIQPAKLEDSAVYLCASSLGALRTQYFGPGTRLLVL.

This clonotype was seen a single time. The junction departs from germline at one end; a sequencing error may be responsible. The chain recombines TRBV5-1 with TRBJ1-1; D may be TRBD1 (5 bases). The germline V gene has CDR1 SGHRS and CDR2 YFSETQ. CDR3 length: 15 residues. The CDR3 region is CASRLGPVSTTEAFF. CDR3 coding DNA: TGCGCCAGCAGATTGGGACCGGTCTCGACCACTGAAGCTTTCTTT.

This clonotype has more than one count but fewer than ten. The V and J genes are TRBV13 and TRBJ2-5; D is possibly TRBD1 (6 bases). The end of the DNA aligns better with TRBJ2-7, so the J call may be wrong. The CDR3 length is 14 residues. Germline-derived CDR1 and CDR2 are PRHDT and FYEKMQ (reference sequence). CDR3 protein: CASSLETGTYEQYF. As DNA, the CDR3 is TGTGCCAGCAGCTTAGAGACAGGTACCTACGAGCAGTACTTC.

The chain carries TRBV3-1 and TRBJ2-5; 10 bases agree with TRBD1. The germline CDR1 and CDR2 sequences are LGHDT and YNNKEL (reference sequence). The CDR3 totals 17 residues. J was trimmed by 4 bases and V by 2 bases; bases with no gene match: 10. The DNA for the CDR3 is TGTGCCAGCAGCCAATTTTTCCGCAGACAGGGGGCAGAGACCCAGTACTTC. Protein sequence: CASSQFFRRQGAETQYF.

V usage is TRBV6-1 and J usage is TRBJ2-5; the D gene could be TRBD1 or TRBD2 (5 bases each). Germline loops: CDR1 MNHNS, CDR2 SASEGT. V lost 0 bases to trimming and J lost 5 bases, with 25 bases between them. The CDR3 totals 19 residues. This CDR3 is CASSEALRTALGRRETQYF. The CDR3, as DNA: TGTGCCAGCAGTGAAGCGTTGAGGACCGCCTTGGGACGAAGGGAGACCCAGTACTTC.

The V and J genes are TRBV7-2 and TRBJ1-6; 10 bases map to TRBD1. V lost 5 bases to trimming and J lost 5 bases; unmatched junction nucleotides: 6. The CDR3 has 16 amino acids. The germline V gene encodes CDR1 SGHTA and CDR2 FQGNSA. This chain's CDR3 is CASSPPGQGHNSPLHF. Here the CDR3 DNA reads TGTGCCAGCAGCCCTCCGGGACAGGGGCATAATTCACCCCTCCACTTT.

This clonotype was observed a handful of times. The V gene is TRBV5-1, the J gene TRBJ2-1; D is ambiguous. This CDR3 spans 15 amino acids. Germline-derived CDR1 and CDR2 are SGHRS and YFSETQ. V was clipped by 1 base and J by 0 bases, with 8 bases between them. The CDR3 spells CASSLRSSSYNEQFF. The CDR3 nucleotides are TGCGCCAGCAGCTTGAGGTCAAGCTCCTACAATGAGCAGTTCTTC.

The V call is TRBV6-5, the J call TRBJ1-3; D gene ambiguous. Trimming took off 2 bases at V and 2 bases at J, with 10 bases between the two ends. Germline CDR1 is MNHEY and CDR2 is SVGAGI. CDR3 length: 15 residues. This CDR3 is CASSYEHETGNTIYF. The CDR3 bases are TGTGCCAGCAGTTACGAACACGAAACTGGAAACACCATATATTTT.

The chain employs TRBV3-1 and TRBJ2-5, with D unresolved. Germline V gives CDR1 LGHDT, CDR2 YNNKEL (reference sequence). The CDR3 has 15 residues. Trimming took off 0 bases at V and 11 bases at J, with 19 bases between the two ends. The CDR3 reads CASSQDAIGLPEQYF. The CDR3 DNA is TGTGCCAGCAGCCAAGATGCTATAGGCCTCCCAGAGCAGTACTTC.

This clonotype was detected only a few times. The V and J genes are TRBV9 and TRBJ2-1; perhaps TRBD2 as D (7 bases). TRBJ2-7 explains the end of the DNA better; the J call may be wrong. Germline V gene lookup returns CDR1 SGDLS and CDR2 YYNGEE. The CDR3 runs 15 residues. The CDR3 nucleotides read TGTGCCAGCAGCGTAGGGTGGGGGGGCGTCTACGAGCAGTACTTC. This codes for CASSVGWGGVYEQYF.

The chain joins TRBV3-1 to TRBJ1-5; D gene ambiguous. The V gene lost 1 base and the J gene lost 13 bases, with 11 bases spanning the gap. CDR3 length equals 12 residues. The V gene's germline CDR1 is LGHDT and CDR2 YNNKEL (reference sequence). The CDR3 reads CASSQGWTGQHF. The DNA for the CDR3 is TGTGCCAGCAGCCAAGGTTGGACGGGGCAGCATTTT.

The rearrangement links TRBV29-1 to TRBJ2-2, with a tentative D call TRBD2 (6 bases). Germline CDR1 and CDR2: SQVTM and ANQGSEA. The V end lost 7 bases, the J end lost 0 bases, and 9 bases lay between the germline ends. The CDR3 has 13 residues. CDR3 DNA sequence: TGCAGCGGGGGGAGGCCGAACACCGGGGAGCTGTTTTTT. Its protein product is CSGGRPNTGELFF.

This chain connects TRBV11-2 to TRBJ2-2; possibly TRBD1 or TRBD2 for D (5 bases each). The CDR3 spans 17 residues. The V gene lost 1 base and the J gene lost 3 bases, with 15 bases spanning the gap. In germline, CDR1 is SGHAT, CDR2 FQNNGV. As DNA, the CDR3 is TGTGCCAGCAGCTTAGGGGCACGGGACGGTTACACCGGGGAGCTGTTTTTT. This encodes CASSLGARDGYTGELFF.

There are a few counts of this clonotype. The rearrangement joins TRBV14 to TRBJ1-2, with D possibly TRBD1 on 5 matching bases. Germline V gene sequence: CDR1 SGHDN, CDR2 FVKESK. V was pared by 1 base and J by 4 bases, with 13 bases between. There are 15 residues in the CDR3. CDR3 amino acids: CASSQGWRDPYGYTF. In nucleotides, the CDR3 is TGTGCCAGCAGCCAAGGGTGGAGGGACCCCTATGGCTACACCTTC.

The V gene is TRBV20-1, the J gene TRBJ2-5; no firm D call. CDR1 and CDR2 from the germline V gene are DFQATT and SNEGSKA (reference sequence). The CDR3 covers 14 residues. V lost 6 bases and J 2 bases, leaving 16 bases between the germline ends. In nucleotides, the CDR3 is TGCAGTGCGCCTCTTTCTCTGGGGCAAGAGACCCAGTACTTC. This translates into CSAPLSLGQETQYF.

This CDR3 reads CASSLAGQGKPNTEAFF. DNA for the CDR3: TGCGCCAGCAGCTTGGCCGGACAGGGAAAGCCGAACACTGAAGCTTTCTTT. The V gene is TRBV5-1, the J gene TRBJ1-1, with TRBD1 matching 8 bases. Germline V gives CDR1 SGHRS, CDR2 YFSETQ. CDR3 size: 17 residues. The V segment lost 0 bases and the J segment 1 base; nucleotides outside the gene matches: 8.

The V gene is TRBV4-1, the J gene TRBJ2-2, with TRBD2 matching 13 bases. Germline assignment: CDR1 MGHRA and CDR2 YSYEKL. Germline trimming cut 3 bases from V and 3 bases from J; bases unmatched to any gene: 7. This CDR3 comprises 18 residues. The CDR3 reads CASSHILAGGLHTGELFF. The CDR3 DNA is TGCGCCAGCAGCCACATACTAGCGGGGGGGCTCCACACCGGGGAGCTGTTTTTT.

This clonotype has only a few counts. Since the CDR3 does not end with the conserved phenylalanine or tryptophan, this likely comes from a read error. The chain uses TRBV6-1 and TRBJ1-5, with D possibly matching TRBD1 (6 bases). The CDR3 covers 16 residues. CDR1 is MNHNS and CDR2 is SASEGT in the germline V gene. V lost 4 bases and J 2 bases, leaving 15 bases between the germline ends. CDR3: CASSGKWGAGNQPQHL. CDR3 nucleotides: TGTGCCAGCAGTGGAAAATGGGGGGCTGGCAATCAGCCCCAGCATCTT.

V usage is TRBV15 and J usage is TRBJ2-6, with D tentatively TRBD2 (6 bases). This CDR3 is built from 15 residues. Deletions cut 8 bases from V and 1 base from J, with 12 bases between. Germline CDR1 LNHNV, CDR2 YYDKDF (reference sequence). DNA of the CDR3: TGTGCCACCGGCGGGGATCGGTCTGGGGCCAACGTCCTGACTTTC. It codes for CATGGDRSGANVLTF.

The chain carries TRBV14 and TRBJ2-1; 7 nucleotides line up with TRBD2. In germline, CDR1 is SGHDN, CDR2 FVKESK. V shed 7 bases and J 10 bases; nucleotides not matched to a gene: 10. The CDR3 extends over 13 amino acids. The CDR3 loop is CASTRRLADEQFF. Written as DNA, the CDR3 is TGTGCCAGCACCCGAAGGCTAGCGGACGAGCAGTTCTTC.

The rearrangement uses TRBV20-1 and TRBJ2-6, with D possibly being TRBD2 (7 bases). The ends were cut back, 1 base at V and 0 bases at J, with 13 bases in the middle. CDR3 length: 17 residues. Germline values: CDR1 DFQATT, CDR2 SNEGSKA (reference sequence). The DNA for the CDR3 is TGCAGTGCTAGAGCCGGACTAGGGGGCTCTGGGGCCAACGTCCTGACTTTC. It translates to CSARAGLGGSGANVLTF.

The V gene is TRBV7-2, the J gene TRBJ2-1; possibly TRBD1 for D (6 bases). Germline-derived CDR1 and CDR2 are SGHTA and FQGNSA. CDR3 length: 15 residues. V shed 5 bases and J shed 4 bases, with 15 bases lying between them. CDR3 protein: CASSGPRDKYNEQFF. The CDR3 DNA follows: TGTGCCAGCAGCGGCCCACGGGACAAATACAATGAGCAGTTCTTC.

The CDR3 reads CATSDSGVGATDTQYF. The DNA for the CDR3 is TGTGCCACCAGTGATTCAGGGGTGGGGGCCACAGATACGCAGTATTTT. V usage is TRBV24-1 and J usage is TRBJ2-3; perhaps TRBD1 as D (6 bases). V was clipped by 2 bases and J by 2 bases, with 13 bases between them. The CDR3 has 16 amino acids. Germline V gene lookup returns CDR1 KGHDR and CDR2 SFDVKD.